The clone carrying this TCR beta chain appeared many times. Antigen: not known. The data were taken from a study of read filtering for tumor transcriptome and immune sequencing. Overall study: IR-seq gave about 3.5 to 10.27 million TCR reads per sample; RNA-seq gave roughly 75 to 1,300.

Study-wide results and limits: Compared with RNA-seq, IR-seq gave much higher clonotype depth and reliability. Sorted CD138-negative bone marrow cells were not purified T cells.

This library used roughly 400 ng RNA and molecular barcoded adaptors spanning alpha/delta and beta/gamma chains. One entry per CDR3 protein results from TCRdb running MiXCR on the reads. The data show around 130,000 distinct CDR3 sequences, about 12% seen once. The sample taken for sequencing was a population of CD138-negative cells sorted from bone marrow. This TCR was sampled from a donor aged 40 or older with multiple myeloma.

This CDR3 reads CASSISRGSETQYF. In DNA, the CDR3 is TGTGCCAGTAGTATTTCTAGAGGTTCGGAGACCCAGTACTTC. The chain links TRBV19 to TRBJ2-5; D unclear. The germline V gene has CDR1 LNHDA and CDR2 SQIVND (reference sequence). Deletions cut 3 bases from V and 5 bases from J, with 13 bases between. This CDR3 contains 14 residues.